A single sample is the source of the 9 T cell receptor beta chains below, sequenced in a study of vaccination and CD4 T cells after COVID-19. The treatment denotes: roughly ten-day PBMC culture with coronavirus spike peptide pools or control peptides (ViraFEST assay). These receptors have no identified antigens. Cultured CD4+ T cells had their DNA profiled by the Oncomine TCR Beta short-read assay. TCRdb redid the calling of the PCR reads with MiXCR, one entry per CDR3 protein. The sample shows more than 15,000 distinct CDR3 sequences, roughly 56% of them seen only once. Sequencing was performed on cultured CD4+ T cells from blood, taken after SARS-CoV-2 vaccination. The receptors stem from a human donor with COVID-19.

The sample holds a few counts of this clonotype. The gene calls are TRBV30 and TRBJ1-2; D unclear. V dropped 1 base and J dropped 4 bases, with 10 bases sitting between them. The germline gives CDR1 GTSNPN, CDR2 SVGIG (reference sequence). CDR3 length: 13 residues. CDR3 nucleotides: TGTGCCTGGAGTGCTAGGTCGGGCTATGGCTACACCTTC. Protein: CAWSARSGYGYTF.

V usage is TRBV7-6 and J usage is TRBJ1-2; possible D gene TRBD1, 5 bases. CDR3 length: 15 residues. Deletions cut 4 bases from V and 3 bases from J, with 15 bases between. Germline CDR1 SGHVS, CDR2 FNYEAQ. In nucleotides, the CDR3 is TGTGCCAGCAGCTCCCCGGGGGGGGGAGACTATGGCTACACCTTC. Its translation is CASSSPGGGDYGYTF.

J is TRBJ1-2 and V is TRBV5-4; tentatively, D is TRBD1 (5 bases). This CDR3 has 12 residues. Between the trimmed V and J ends, which lost 0 bases and 8 bases, there was a span of 8 bases. CDR1 is SGHNT, CDR2 YYREEE, per germline (reference sequence). Written as DNA, the CDR3 is TGTGCCAGCAGCTTGGCCCGGGACGGCTACACCTTC. Translated, it gives CASSLARDGYTF.

The V call is TRBV19, the J call TRBJ1-5, with D uncertain. V dropped 9 bases and J dropped 7 bases, with 13 bases sitting between them. The CDR3 covers 12 residues. Germline lookup yields CDR1 LNHDA and CDR2 SQIVND (reference sequence). The CDR3 reads CASQSGLQPQHF. The CDR3 DNA follows: TGTGCCAGCCAGTCGGGATTACAGCCCCAGCATTTT.

The V call is TRBV6-5, the J call TRBJ1-5; D might be TRBD1 (5 bases). Germline assignment: CDR1 MNHEY and CDR2 SVGAGI. The V gene lost 4 bases and the J gene lost 5 bases, with 21 bases spanning the gap. The CDR3 consists of 17 residues. The CDR3 spells CASSSPEGASPHQPQHF. In DNA, the CDR3 is TGTGCCAGCAGTTCCCCAGAAGGGGCCAGTCCCCATCAGCCCCAGCATTTT.

The chain uses TRBV27 and TRBJ1-3, with 9 bases that match TRBD1. CDR1 MNHEY and CDR2 SMNVEV come from the germline V gene (reference sequence). V was clipped by 0 bases and J by 2 bases; unmatched bases: 2. The CDR3 runs to 16 residues. In DNA, the CDR3 is TGTGCCAGCAGTTTATCGGGACAGGGAACTGGAAACACCATATATTTT. Its protein product is CASSLSGQGTGNTIYF.

This clonotype was seen more than once but under ten times. The chain is built from TRBV2 and TRBJ1-1; possible D gene TRBD1, 5 bases. Germline CDR1 SNHLY, CDR2 FYNNEI. There are 13 residues in the CDR3. Trimming cost V 3 bases and J 1 base, with 6 bases left between them. The CDR3 bases are TGTGCCAGCAGTGAGACAGAGAACACTGAAGCTTTCTTT. Residues: CASSETENTEAFF.

The V and J genes are TRBV27 and TRBJ2-5, with 8 bases aligning to TRBD2. V trimming: 1 base; J trimming: 5 bases; junction bases outside the gene matches: 6. The CDR3 runs to 15 residues. Looked up from germline, CDR1 is MNHEY and CDR2 is SMNVEV (reference sequence). The CDR3 region has the DNA TGTGCCAGCAGTTTATACGGGGGGGCGGAGGAGACCCAGTACTTC. It yields the protein CASSLYGGAEETQYF.

In this sample, this clonotype turned up a few times. The chain is built from TRBV6-1 and TRBJ1-5; 8 positions match TRBD1. The CDR3 is 15 amino acids. The junction had 5 bases not matched to a gene; V was cut back by 6 bases and J by 1 base. Germline CDR1 MNHNS, CDR2 SASEGT. CDR3 DNA sequence: TGTGCCAGCAGCAGGGACAGGTTAAGCAATCAGCCCCAGCATTTT. Amino acid sequence: CASSRDRLSNQPQHF.